Reported below is one T cell receptor beta chain. Its antigen is currently unknown. The same CDR3 can be traced to other DNA sequences in this sample. Per the germline V gene, CDR1 is SGHRS and CDR2 is YFSETQ. The CDR3 runs to 14 residues. V shed 0 bases and J shed 2 bases, with 8 bases lying between them. Measured with immunoSEQ multiplex PCR; TCRdb has only the in-frame clones, and not every one. The table has about 980,000 clones, less than 85% seen once. Nashville, Tennessee was home to all donors, each a Caucasian adult. The sample is drawn from a study of shared clonotypes between healthy human individuals. The study, taken as a whole, reports: The four-donor shared clonotypes exceeded non-shared clonotypes in generation probability, with non-shared ones scoring lower.

Sequencing was done on a sample of memory CD4+ T cells sorted from blood. This sample's subset: CD45RA-negative fraction. The rearrangement links TRBV5-1 to TRBJ1-1, with no clear D. This clonotype was sampled from a man aged 18 to 35 in good health. The CDR3 region has the DNA TGCGCCAGCAGCTTGGTAGTCGGCAACACTGAAGCTTTCTTT. Amino acids: CASSLVVGNTEAFF.